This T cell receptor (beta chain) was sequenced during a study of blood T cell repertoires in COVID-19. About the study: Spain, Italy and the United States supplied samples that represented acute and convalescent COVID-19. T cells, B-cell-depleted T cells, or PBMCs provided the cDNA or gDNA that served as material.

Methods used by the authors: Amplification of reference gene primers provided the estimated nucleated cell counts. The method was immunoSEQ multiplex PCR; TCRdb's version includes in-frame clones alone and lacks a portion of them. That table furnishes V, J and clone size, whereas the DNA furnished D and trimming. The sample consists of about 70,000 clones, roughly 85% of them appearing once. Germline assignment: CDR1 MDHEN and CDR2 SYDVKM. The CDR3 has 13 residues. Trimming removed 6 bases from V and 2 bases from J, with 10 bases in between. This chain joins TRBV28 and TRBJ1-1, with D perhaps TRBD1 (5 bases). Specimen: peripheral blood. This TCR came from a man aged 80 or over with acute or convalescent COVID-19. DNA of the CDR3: TGTGCCAGCAGAACCGGGGGTAACACTGAAGCTTTCTTT. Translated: CASRTGGNTEAFF.